This T cell receptor beta chain was sequenced for a study of type 1 regulatory T cells. Study-level background: T-allo10 is an in vitro-generated, Tr1-enriched CD4 T cell product specific for alloantigen. General observations from the study: Tr1 cells had a more restricted TCR repertoire than non-Tr1 cells.

Using its own MiXCR run on the reads, TCRdb lists one record per CDR3 protein. The table has fewer than 80,000 distinct CDR3 sequences, around 20% seen once; the top ten hold less than 10%. This clonotype was found many times. Its matching antigen is unknown. The specimen was cultured type 1 regulatory T (Tr1) cells, either the whole culture or a sorted fraction (not recorded which). The clonotype comes from a human donor in good health.

The CDR3 reads CSAQGERGTDTQYF. The CDR3 DNA reads as TGCAGTGCCCAGGGGGAGAGGGGCACAGATACGCAGTATTTT. V usage is TRBV20-1 and J usage is TRBJ2-3, with TRBD1 matching over 7 bases. Trimming at V came to 6 bases and at J to 1 base, leaving 7 bases not matched to a gene. This CDR3 has 14 residues. Germline V gene data show CDR1 as DFQATT and CDR2 as SNEGSKA (reference sequence).